These 14 T cell receptor beta chains came from one sample sequenced in a study of blood T cell repertoires in COVID-19. Measured with immunoSEQ multiplex PCR; TCRdb has only the in-frame clones, and not every one. The sample lists roughly 30,000 clones; 80% to 90% were seen once. The sample consisted of peripheral blood. These receptors were collected from a human donor in a cohort sampled during active COVID-19. The donor label of this sample is uncertain.

The V gene is TRBV7-3, the J gene TRBJ2-3, with D perhaps matching TRBD1 (6 bases). Trimming took 5 bases from V and 4 from J, leaving 13 bases between them. The CDR3 consists of 14 residues. CDR1 SGHTA and CDR2 FQGTGA come from the germline V gene. The CDR3 protein is CASSPTGFADTQYF. CDR3 in DNA: TGTGCCAGCAGCCCAACAGGGTTTGCAGATACGCAGTATTTT.

This sequence joins TRBV9 and TRBJ2-5, with D maybe TRBD2 (6 bases). CDR3 length: 12 residues. Germline V gene sequence: CDR1 SGDLS, CDR2 YYNGEE. V shed 7 bases and J shed 5 bases, with 12 bases lying between them. The CDR3 DNA is TGTGCCAGCCGAGGGGCGGGGGAGACCCAGTACTTC. This codes for CASRGAGETQYF.

This sequence joins TRBV2 and TRBJ2-7; D remains ambiguous. The CDR3 length is 15 residues. Germline CDR1 reads SNHLY; CDR2 reads FYNNEI. The V gene lost 1 base and the J gene lost 9 bases, with 19 bases spanning the gap. This CDR3 reads CASSEGSGSIGRQYF. In nucleotides, the CDR3 is TGTGCCAGCAGTGAAGGGTCCGGGTCGATAGGCAGGCAGTACTTC.

This chain links TRBV3-1 (or the pseudogene TRBV3-2) with TRBJ2-5, with 14 nucleotides matching TRBD2. After removal of 3 bases from V and 2 bases from J, the junction contained 8 bases not matched to a gene. This CDR3 contains 18 residues. CDR1 LGHDT and CDR2 YNNKEL come from the germline V gene (reference sequence). CDR3 sequence reads: CASSQTSGGVLGQETQYF. CDR3 bases: TGTGCCAGCAGCCAGACTAGCGGGGGGGTTTTAGGGCAAGAGACCCAGTACTTC.

The chain employs TRBV6-2 or TRBV6-3 and TRBJ2-1; maybe TRBD1 (5 bases). Germline CDR1 and CDR2: MNHEY and SVGEGT. Between the trimmed V and J ends, which lost 2 bases and 4 bases, there was a span of 6 bases. The CDR3 runs 13 residues. The CDR3 nucleotides read TGTGCCAGCAGTTACCGACAGTACAATGAGCAGTTCTTC. Its translation is CASSYRQYNEQFF.

The chain is built from TRBV19 and TRBJ1-1; a weak D match, TRBD1 (5 bases). There are 14 residues in the CDR3. Looked up from germline, CDR1 is LNHDA and CDR2 is SQIVND (reference sequence). Between the trimmed V and J ends, which lost 1 base and 4 bases, there was a span of 10 bases. The CDR3, as DNA: TGTGCCAGTAGTATAGTCCCAGGGTCCACTGAAGCTTTCTTT. Amino acid sequence: CASSIVPGSTEAFF. Full variable domain (missing parts from reference TRBV19 and TRBJ1-1): DGGITQSPKYLFRKEGQNVTLSCEQNLNHDAMYWYRQDPGQGLRLIYYSQIVNDFQKGDIAEGYSVSREKKESFPLTVTSAQKNPTAFYLCASSIVPGSTEAFFGQGTRLTVV.

This clone was recorded only once. This chain uses TRBV7-3 with TRBJ2-3, with a possible D match to TRBD2 (6 bases). V was cut by 5 bases and J by 5 bases, with 8 bases left in between. CDR3 length: 12 residues. Per germline, CDR1 SGHTA and CDR2 FQGTGA. The DNA of the CDR3 is TGTGCCAGCAGCCCCGGGGGAGATACGCAGTATTTT. As protein: CASSPGGDTQYF.

The chain couples TRBV15 to TRBJ2-6, with TRBD1 as a possible D gene (5 bases). Trimming removed 0 bases at V and 11 bases at J, with 8 bases between. The CDR3 totals 13 residues. Germline CDR1 LNHNV, CDR2 YYDKDF (reference sequence). The CDR3 DNA reads TGTGCCACCAGCAGAGATCAGGGTTACGTCCTGACTTTC. It is translated as CATSRDQGYVLTF.

The chain recombines TRBV6-6 with TRBJ1-5; weak D call: TRBD1 (6 bases). The CDR3 is made up of 13 amino acids. The germline V and J ends were trimmed by 6 bases and 4 bases, with 10 bases remaining between them. Germline V gene data show CDR1 as MNHNY and CDR2 as SVGAGI (reference sequence). The CDR3, as DNA: TGTGCCAGCAGCTGGACAGCGAATCAGCCCCAGCATTTT. Its translation is CASSWTANQPQHF.

This clone appeared once. J is TRBJ1-5 and V is TRBV5-6, with 7 bases lining up with TRBD1. The CDR3 runs to 16 residues. Germline V gene lookup returns CDR1 SGHDT and CDR2 YYEEEE. The ends lost 4 bases at V and 0 bases at J; junction bases unmatched: 7. The CDR3 region has the DNA TGTGCCAGCAGCCACCGCAGGGGGGATAGCAATCAGCCCCAGCATTTT. Its translation is CASSHRRGDSNQPQHF.

The V gene is TRBV27, the J gene TRBJ2-1, with a possible D match to TRBD1 (5 bases). The CDR3 runs 13 residues. Germline V gene sequence: CDR1 MNHEY, CDR2 SMNVEV (reference sequence). Trimming took 5 bases from V and 9 from J, leaving 14 bases between them. For the CDR3, the DNA is TGTGCCAGCAGTCAATCAGGGTTTGGTGAGCAGTTCTTC. Translated, it gives CASSQSGFGEQFF.

In nucleotides, the CDR3 is TGTGCCAGTAGTTATAACAGGGGTAGCAATCAGCCCCAGCATTTT. Amino acids: CASSYNRGSNQPQHF. V is TRBV19 and J is TRBJ1-5, with TRBD1 identical over 7 bases. In germline, CDR1 is LNHDA, CDR2 SQIVND (reference sequence). The ends lost 5 bases at V and 0 bases at J; junction bases unmatched: 4. The CDR3 has 15 amino acids.

V is TRBV5-4 and J is TRBJ2-1; 8 bases line up with TRBD2. The trim removed 3 bases at V and 2 bases at J, leaving 7 bases unmatched. CDR1 is SGHNT and CDR2 is YYREEE in the germline V gene (reference sequence). The CDR3 sequence is 16 residues long. In DNA form, the CDR3 reads TGTGCCAGCAGCTCGACCCCAGCGGGGGCCTACAATGAGCAGTTCTTC. As protein: CASSSTPAGAYNEQFF. Full variable domain (remainder filled in from reference TRBV5-4 and TRBJ2-1): ETGVTQSPTHLIKTRGQQVTLRCSSQSGHNTVSWYQQALGQGPQFIFQYYREEENGRGNFPPRFSGLQFPNYSSELNVNALELDDSALYLCASSSTPAGAYNEQFFGPGTRLTVL.

The CDR3 is CASSRRQPCFVNTEAFF. DNA for the CDR3: TGTGCCAGCAGCAGGCGACAGCCCTGCTTTGTGAACACTGAAGCTTTCTTT. The V call is TRBV21-1, the J call TRBJ1-1; the table calls TRBD1, which could not be checked here. TRBV21-1 is deemed a pseudogene. The CDR3 has 17 amino acids.